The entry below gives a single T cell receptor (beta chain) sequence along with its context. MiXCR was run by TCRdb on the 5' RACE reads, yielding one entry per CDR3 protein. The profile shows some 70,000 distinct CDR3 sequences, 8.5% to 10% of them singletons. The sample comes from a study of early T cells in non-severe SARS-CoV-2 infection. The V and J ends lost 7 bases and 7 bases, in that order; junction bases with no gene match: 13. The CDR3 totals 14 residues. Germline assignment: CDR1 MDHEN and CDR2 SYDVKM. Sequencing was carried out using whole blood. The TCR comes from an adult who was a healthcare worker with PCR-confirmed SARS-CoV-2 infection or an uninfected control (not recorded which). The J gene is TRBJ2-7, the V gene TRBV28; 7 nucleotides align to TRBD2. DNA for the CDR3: TGTGCCAGCACCCCAGAACGGGAGGATCGGGAGCAGTACTTC. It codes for CASTPEREDREQYF.